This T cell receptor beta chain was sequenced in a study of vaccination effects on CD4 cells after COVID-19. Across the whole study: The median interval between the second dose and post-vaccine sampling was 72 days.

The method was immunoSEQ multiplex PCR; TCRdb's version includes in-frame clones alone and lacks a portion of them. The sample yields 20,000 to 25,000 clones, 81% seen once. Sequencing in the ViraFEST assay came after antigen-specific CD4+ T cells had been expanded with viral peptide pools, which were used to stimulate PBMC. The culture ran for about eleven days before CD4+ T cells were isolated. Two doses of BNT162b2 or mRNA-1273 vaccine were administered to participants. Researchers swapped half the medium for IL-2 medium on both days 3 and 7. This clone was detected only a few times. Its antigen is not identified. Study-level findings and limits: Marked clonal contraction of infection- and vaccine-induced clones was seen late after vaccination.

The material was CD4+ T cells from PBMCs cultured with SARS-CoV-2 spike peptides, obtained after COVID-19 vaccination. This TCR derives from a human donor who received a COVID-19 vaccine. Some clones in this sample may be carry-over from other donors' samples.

CDR3 region: CASSLSGGEQYV. The CDR3 region has the DNA TGTGCCAGCAGCTTATCGGGTGGCGAGCAGTACGTC. V and J are TRBV7-9 and TRBJ2-7; D not certain. Trimming stripped 2 bases from V and 6 bases from J, with 8 bases between. Looked up from germline, CDR1 is SEHNR and CDR2 is FQNEAQ (reference sequence). This CDR3 has 12 amino acids.